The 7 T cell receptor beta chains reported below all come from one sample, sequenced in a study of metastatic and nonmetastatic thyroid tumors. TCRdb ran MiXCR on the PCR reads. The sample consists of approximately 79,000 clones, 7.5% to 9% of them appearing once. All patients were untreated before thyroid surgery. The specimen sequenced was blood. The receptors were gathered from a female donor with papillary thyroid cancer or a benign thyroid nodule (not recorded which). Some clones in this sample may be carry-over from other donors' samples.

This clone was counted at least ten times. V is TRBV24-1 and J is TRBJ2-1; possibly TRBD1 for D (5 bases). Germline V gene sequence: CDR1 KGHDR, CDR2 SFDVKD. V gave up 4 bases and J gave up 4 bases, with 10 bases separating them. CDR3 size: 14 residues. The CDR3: CATSESGQYNEQFF. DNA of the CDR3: TGTGCCACCAGTGAATCCGGACAATACAATGAGCAGTTCTTC.

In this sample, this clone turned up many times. The CDR3 loop reads CASSPGVRGSGNTIYF. The CDR3 DNA sequence: TGTGCCAGTAGTCCCGGGGTAAGGGGCTCTGGAAACACCATATATTTT. V gene TRBV19 combines with J gene TRBJ1-3, with a possible D match to TRBD1 (5 bases). Germline V gene data show CDR1 as LNHDA and CDR2 as SQIVND (reference sequence). The CDR3 contains 16 residues. V shed 5 bases and J shed 0 bases, with 14 bases lying between them.

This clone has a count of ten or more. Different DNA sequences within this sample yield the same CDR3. The CDR3 nucleotides read TGTGCCAGCAGCAACCCGGGGAGGGAGACCCAGTACTTC. This encodes CASSNPGRETQYF. The V call is TRBV7-9, the J call TRBJ2-5, with a weak D call TRBD2 (6 bases). This CDR3 comprises 13 residues. V was cut by 5 bases and J by 5 bases, with 12 bases left in between. The germline CDR1 and CDR2 sequences are SEHNR and FQNEAQ (reference sequence).

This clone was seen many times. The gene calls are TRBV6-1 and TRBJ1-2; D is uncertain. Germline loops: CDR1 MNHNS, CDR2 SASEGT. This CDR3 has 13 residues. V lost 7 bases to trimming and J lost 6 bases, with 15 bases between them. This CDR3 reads CASTRAGRDGYTF. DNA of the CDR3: TGTGCCAGCACCCGGGCTGGTAGGGATGGCTACACCTTC.

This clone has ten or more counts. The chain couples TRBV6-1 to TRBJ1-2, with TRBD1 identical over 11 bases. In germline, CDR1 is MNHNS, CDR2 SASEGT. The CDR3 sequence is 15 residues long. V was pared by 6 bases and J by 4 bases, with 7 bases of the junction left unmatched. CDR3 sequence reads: CASSRTGGHRYGYTF. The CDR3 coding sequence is TGTGCCAGCAGCAGGACAGGGGGCCACCGCTATGGCTACACCTTC.

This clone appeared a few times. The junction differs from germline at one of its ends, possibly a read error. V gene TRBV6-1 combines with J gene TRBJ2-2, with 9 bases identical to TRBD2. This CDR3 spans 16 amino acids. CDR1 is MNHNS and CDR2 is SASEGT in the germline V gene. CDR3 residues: CASSVIAGESTGDLFF. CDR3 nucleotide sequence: TGTGCCAGCAGTGTGATAGCGGGGGAGAGCACCGGGGATCTGTTTTTT.

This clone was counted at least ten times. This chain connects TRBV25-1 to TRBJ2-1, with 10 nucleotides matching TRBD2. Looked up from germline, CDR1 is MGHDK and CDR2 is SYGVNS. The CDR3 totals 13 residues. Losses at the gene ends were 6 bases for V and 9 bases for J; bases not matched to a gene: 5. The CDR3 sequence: CASSTSGEGEQFF. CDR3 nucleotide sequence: TGTGCCAGCAGCACTAGCGGGGAGGGTGAGCAGTTCTTC.